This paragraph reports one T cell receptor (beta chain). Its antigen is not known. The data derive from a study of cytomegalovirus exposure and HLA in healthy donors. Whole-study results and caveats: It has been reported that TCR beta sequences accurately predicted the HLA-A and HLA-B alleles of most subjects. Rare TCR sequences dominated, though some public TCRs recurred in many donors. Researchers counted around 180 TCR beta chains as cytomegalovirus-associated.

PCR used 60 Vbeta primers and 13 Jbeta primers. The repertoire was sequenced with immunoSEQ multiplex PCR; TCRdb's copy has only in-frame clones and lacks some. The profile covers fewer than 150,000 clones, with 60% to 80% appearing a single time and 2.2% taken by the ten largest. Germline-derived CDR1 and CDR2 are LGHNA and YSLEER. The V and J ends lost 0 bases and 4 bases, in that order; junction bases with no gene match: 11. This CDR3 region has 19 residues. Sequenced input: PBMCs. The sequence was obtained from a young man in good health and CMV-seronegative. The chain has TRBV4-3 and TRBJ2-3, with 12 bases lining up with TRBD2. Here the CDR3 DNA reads TGCGCCAGCAGCCAAGATTGGGCTAGCGGGAGGGCCGGGGCAGATACGCAGTATTTT. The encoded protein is CASSQDWASGRAGADTQYF.